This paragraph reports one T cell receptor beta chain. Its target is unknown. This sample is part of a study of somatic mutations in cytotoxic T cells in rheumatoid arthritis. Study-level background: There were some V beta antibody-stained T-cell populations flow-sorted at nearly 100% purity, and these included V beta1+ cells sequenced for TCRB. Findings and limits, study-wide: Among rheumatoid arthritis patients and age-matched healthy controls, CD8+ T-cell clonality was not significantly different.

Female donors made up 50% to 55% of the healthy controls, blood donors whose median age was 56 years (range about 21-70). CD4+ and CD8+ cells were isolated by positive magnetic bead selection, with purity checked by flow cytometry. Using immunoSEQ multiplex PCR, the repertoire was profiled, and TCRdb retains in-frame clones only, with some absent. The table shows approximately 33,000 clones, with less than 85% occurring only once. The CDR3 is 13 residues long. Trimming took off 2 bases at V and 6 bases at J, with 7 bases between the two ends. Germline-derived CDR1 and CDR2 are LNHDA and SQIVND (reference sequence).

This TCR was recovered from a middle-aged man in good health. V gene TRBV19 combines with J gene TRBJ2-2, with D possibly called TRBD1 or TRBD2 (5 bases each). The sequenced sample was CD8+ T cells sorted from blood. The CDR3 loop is CASSIRDPGELFF. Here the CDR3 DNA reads TGTGCCAGTAGTATACGGGACCCCGGGGAGCTGTTTTTT.